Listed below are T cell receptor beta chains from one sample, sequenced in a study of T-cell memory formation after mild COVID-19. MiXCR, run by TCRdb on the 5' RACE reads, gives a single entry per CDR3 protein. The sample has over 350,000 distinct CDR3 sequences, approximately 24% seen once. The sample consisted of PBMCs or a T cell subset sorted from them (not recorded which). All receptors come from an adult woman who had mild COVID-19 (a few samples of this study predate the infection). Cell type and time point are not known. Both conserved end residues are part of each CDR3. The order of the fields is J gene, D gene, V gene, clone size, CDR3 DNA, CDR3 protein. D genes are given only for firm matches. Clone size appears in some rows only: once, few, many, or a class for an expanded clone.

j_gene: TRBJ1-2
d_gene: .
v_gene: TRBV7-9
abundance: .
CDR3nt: TGTGCCAGCAGCTTAGCGCAAAGCTATGGCTACACCTTC
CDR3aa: CASSLAQSYGYTF

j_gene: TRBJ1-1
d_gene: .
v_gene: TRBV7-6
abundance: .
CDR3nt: TGTGCCAGCAGCCCCTTAAGGGCCACTGAAGCTTTCTTT
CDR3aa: CASSPLRATEAFF

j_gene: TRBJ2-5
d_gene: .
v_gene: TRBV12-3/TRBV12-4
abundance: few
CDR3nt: TGTGCCAGCAGCTTCAGGGGGGGGACCCAGTACTTC
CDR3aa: CASSFRGGTQYF

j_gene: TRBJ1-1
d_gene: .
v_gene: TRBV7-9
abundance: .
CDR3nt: TGTGCCAGCAGCCTAAAGAGGTCCGGGAGGGGCACTGAAGCTTTCTTT
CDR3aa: CASSLKRSGRGTEAFF

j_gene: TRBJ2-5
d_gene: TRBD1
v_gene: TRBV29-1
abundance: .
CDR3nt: TGCAGCGTGGGACAGGGCCAAGAGACCCAGTACTTC
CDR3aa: CSVGQGQETQYF

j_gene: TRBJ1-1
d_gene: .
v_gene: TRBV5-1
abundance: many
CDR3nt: TGCGCCAGCAGGTTCGGCGGGTACACTGAAGCTTTCTTT
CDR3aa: CASRFGGYTEAFF

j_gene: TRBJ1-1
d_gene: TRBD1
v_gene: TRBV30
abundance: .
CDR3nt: TGTGCCTGGAGTGGGGCGACAGGGGGACATCTCATGAACACTGAAGCTTTCTTT
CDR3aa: CAWSGATGGHLMNTEAFF

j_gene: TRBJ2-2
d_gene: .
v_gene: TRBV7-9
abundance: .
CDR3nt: TGTGCCAGCAGCTTGGACCTTCTGACCGGGGAGCTGTTTTTT
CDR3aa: CASSLDLLTGELFF

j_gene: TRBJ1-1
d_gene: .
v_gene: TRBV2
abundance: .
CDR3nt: TGTGCCAGCAGTAAACAGACCGAAGCTTTCTTT
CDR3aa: CASSKQTEAFF

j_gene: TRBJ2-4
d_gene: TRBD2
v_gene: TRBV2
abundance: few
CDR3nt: TGTGCCAGCGGAGTCGGGGGGGCCAACATTCAGTACTTC
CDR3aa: CASGVGGANIQYF

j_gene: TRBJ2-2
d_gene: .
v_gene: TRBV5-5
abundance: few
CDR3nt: TGTGCCAGCAGCACACCAACAGGGAACCCGAACACCGGGGAGCTGTTTTTT
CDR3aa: CASSTPTGNPNTGELFF

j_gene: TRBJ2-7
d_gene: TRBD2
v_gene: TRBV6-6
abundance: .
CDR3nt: TGTGCCAGCAGTCCCCGGGTCGGGACTAGTTTCTACGAGCAGTACTTC
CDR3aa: CASSPRVGTSFYEQYF